This T cell receptor (beta chain) derives from a study of human T cells and chemical hapten exposure. Study summary: Small pooled library volume differences chiefly drove per-sample TCR yield variation.

This clonotype was observed many times. One entry per CDR3 protein results from TCRdb running MiXCR on the 5' RACE reads. This sample has 110,000 to 150,000 distinct CDR3 sequences, with about 4% found just once. This CDR3 contains 18 residues. In germline, CDR1 is PRHDT, CDR2 FYEKMQ (reference sequence). V lost 3 bases, J lost 5 bases, and 12 bases stayed unmatched. Unseparated into fractions, whole blood served as the source from which total RNA was extracted. This sequence was found in a female donor in good health. The chain uses TRBV13 and TRBJ2-1, with 11 bases that match TRBD1. The CDR3 DNA sequence: TGTGCCAGCAGCTTGGGGCTCGGGACAGGGGGACCCCACAATGAGCAGTTCTTC. This codes for CASSLGLGTGGPHNEQFF.